This T cell receptor (beta chain) is from a study of cytomegalovirus exposure and HLA in healthy donors. Study-wide results and limits: TRBV6-2, TRBV6-3 and other indistinguishable V segments were excluded. Previously analyzed data showed that most TCR beta V segments were productive at a frequency of about 90% or about 30%. In a later analysis, common viral pathogens appeared linked to several of the most significant clusters.

With 60 Vbeta and 13 Jbeta primers, the PCR was carried out. Assay: immunoSEQ multiplex PCR; the TCRdb copy retains only in-frame clones and omits some. The table lists under 100,000 clones, 76% of them singletons, with 2.5% to 3.5% in the top ten. Germline CDR1 and CDR2: MDHEN and SYDVKM. The length of the CDR3 is 15 residues. V gave up 2 bases and J gave up 7 bases, with 14 bases separating them. About this clone itself: The antigen remains unidentified.

The origin of this receptor is a man aged 35-49 years in good health and CMV-seronegative. Sequencing was performed on PBMCs. The chain combines TRBV28 with TRBJ1-4; possible D gene TRBD1, 5 bases. The CDR3 spells CASSLTSGVGEKLFF. The CDR3 DNA sequence: TGTGCCAGCAGTTTAACTTCGGGGGTGGGTGAAAAACTGTTTTTT. Variable domain in full (rest from reference TRBV28 and TRBJ1-4): DVKVTQSSRYLVKRTGEKVFLECVQDMDHENMFWYRQDPGLGLRLIYFSYDVKMKEKGDIPEGYSVSREKKERFSLILESASTNQTSMYLCASSLTSGVGEKLFFGSGTQLSVL.